The T cell receptor beta chain under discussion was sequenced for a study of regulatory T cells in long-lasting Graves disease. Investigators prepared the TCR beta libraries by applying iRepertoire HTBI primers and Arm-PCR of CDR3 regions. TCRdb independently ran MiXCR on the multiplex PCR reads; one entry per CDR3 protein. The sample carries approximately 400,000 distinct CDR3 sequences, 14% to 15% recorded once. Trimming left V 2 bases short and J 5 bases short, with 11 bases between. The CDR3 has 15 amino acids. The germline gives CDR1 SGDLS, CDR2 YYNGEE. Sample time point: newly diagnosed GD, antithyroid drugs for less than 3 months. With RNA extracted from PBMCs as input, the TCR library was made. Another study also made use of these data, one on T cells in Graves' hyperthyroidism and ophthalmopathy.

The TCR comes from a woman aged 25 to 39 with Graves disease. The material was peripheral blood mononuclear cells (PBMCs), obtained at new diagnosis, from a patient treated with antithyroid drugs. The genes are TRBV9 and TRBJ1-6, with D maybe TRBD1 (5 bases). The CDR3 loop reads CASSVLDSDNSPLHF. The CDR3 bases are TGTGCCAGCAGCGTGCTAGACAGCGATAATTCACCCCTCCACTTT.